This entry lists 12 T cell receptor beta chains sequenced from one sample in a study of blood T cell repertoires in COVID-19. Clones were sequenced by immunoSEQ multiplex PCR, and TCRdb holds only the in-frame ones, with some missing. This sample has more than 300,000 clones, with 70% to 90% found just once. The sequencing input was PBMCs or T cells enriched from blood (not recorded which). These receptors came from a woman aged 18-35 years who had recovered from COVID-19.

This chain uses TRBV5-6 with TRBJ2-3, with TRBD2 matching over 8 bases. V shed 4 bases and J 3 bases; nucleotides not matched to a gene: 10. CDR1 is SGHDT, CDR2 YYEEEE, per germline. CDR3 length equals 16 residues. Here the CDR3 reads CASSPMGGGPTDTQYF. In DNA, the CDR3 is TGTGCCAGCAGCCCGATGGGCGGGGGGCCGACAGATACGCAGTATTTT. The variable domain in full, completed from reference TRBV5-6 and TRBJ2-3, reads DAGVTQSPTHLIKTRGQQVTLRCSPKSGHDTVSWYQQALGQGPQFIFQYYEEEERQRGNFPDRFSGHQFPNYSSELNVNALLLGDSALYLCASSPMGGGPTDTQYFGPGTRLTVL.

The rearrangement joins TRBV7-2 to TRBJ2-2; no reliable D call. Germline V gene sequence: CDR1 SGHTA, CDR2 FQGNSA. Trimming shortened V by 2 bases and J by 8 bases, and 9 bases separated the two germline ends. This CDR3 region has 13 residues. CDR3 in amino acids: CASSLNSGGELFF. CDR3 bases: TGTGCCAGCAGCTTAAATTCGGGTGGGGAGCTGTTTTTT. The full variable domain, its missing parts supplied by reference TRBV7-2 and TRBJ2-2, is GAGVSQSPSNKVTEKGKDVELRCDPISGHTALYWYRQSLGQGLEFLIYFQGNSAPDKSGLPSDRFSAERTGGSVSTLTIQRTQQEDSAVYLCASSLNSGGELFFGEGSRLTVL.

The J gene is TRBJ1-2, the V gene TRBV2, with unresolved D. The CDR3 has 13 residues. The V gene lost 7 bases and the J gene lost 2 bases, with 11 bases spanning the gap. Germline values: CDR1 SNHLY, CDR2 FYNNEI. CDR3 sequence: CASIRRGNYGYTF. The CDR3 nucleotides are TGTGCCAGCATTCGACGGGGAAACTATGGCTACACCTTC.

V is TRBV9 and J is TRBJ2-3; TRBD2 agrees at 10 bases. The CDR3 has 14 residues. Unmatched junction bases numbered 4, after V lost 5 bases and J lost 4 bases. From germline, CDR1 is SGDLS and CDR2 YYNGEE. DNA for the CDR3: TGTGCCAGCAGAAGCGGGGGGGCATCAGATACGCAGTATTTT. It translates to CASRSGGASDTQYF.

The chain has TRBV15 and TRBJ2-5; TRBD2 matches at 10 bases. CDR1 is LNHNV and CDR2 is YYDKDF in the germline V gene (reference sequence). The ends lost 1 base at V and 3 bases at J; junction bases unmatched: 2. There are 15 residues in the CDR3. CDR3 amino acids: CATSRGSGGKETQYF. The DNA of the CDR3 is TGTGCCACCAGCAGAGGTAGCGGGGGGAAAGAGACCCAGTACTTC. Filled out from reference TRBV15 and TRBJ2-5, the complete variable domain reads DAMVIQNPRYQVTQFGKPVTLSCSQTLNHNVMYWYQQKSSQAPKLLFHYYDKDFNNEADTPDNFQSRRPNTSFCFLDIRSPGLGDTAMYLCATSRGSGGKETQYFGPGTRLLVL.

This chain connects TRBV24-1 to TRBJ2-3, with 12 nucleotides matching TRBD2. J was trimmed by 2 bases and V by 3 bases; bases with no gene match: 5. The CDR3 contains 17 residues. Germline V gene lookup returns CDR1 KGHDR and CDR2 SFDVKD. Here the CDR3 DNA reads TGTGCCACCAGTGATGCCCGACTAGCGGGGGACACAGATACGCAGTATTTT. Translation: CATSDARLAGDTDTQYF.

V gene TRBV30 combines with J gene TRBJ1-5, with D perhaps TRBD1 (5 bases). The CDR3 is 14 amino acids. V lost 1 base and J 7 bases, leaving 14 bases between the germline ends. Germline V gene data show CDR1 as GTSNPN and CDR2 as SVGIG (reference sequence). The CDR3 region has the DNA TGTGCCTGGAGTGGTGGGCAGGGTGTCCAGCCCCAGCATTTT. This codes for CAWSGGQGVQPQHF.

The rearrangement uses TRBV7-9 and TRBJ1-3, with D hard to call. The germline CDR1 and CDR2 sequences are SEHNR and FQNEAQ (reference sequence). This CDR3 has 15 amino acids. V lost 3 bases, J lost 3 bases, and 12 bases lay in between. CDR3 amino acids: CASSLPRRFGNTIYF. DNA of the CDR3: TGTGCCAGCAGCTTGCCGAGGCGGTTTGGAAACACCATATATTTT.

This rearrangement joins TRBV7-3 to TRBJ2-5; 8 bases agree with TRBD1. Germline V gene data show CDR1 as SGHTA and CDR2 as FQGTGA. V shed 4 bases and J 5 bases; nucleotides not matched to a gene: 12. The CDR3 is 16 amino acids. CDR3 protein: CASSSLTGGSWETQYF. The CDR3 DNA reads TGTGCCAGCAGCTCACTCACAGGGGGAAGTTGGGAGACCCAGTACTTC.

This clone was seen only once. V is TRBV27 and J is TRBJ2-7, with TRBD2 matching 9 bases. This CDR3 has 15 residues. J was trimmed by 2 bases and V by 3 bases; bases with no gene match: 5. Germline V gene data show CDR1 as MNHEY and CDR2 as SMNVEV (reference sequence). CDR3 in DNA: TGTGCCAGCAGTTTGACAGCGGGGGGAACCTACGAGCAGTACTTC. This sequence encodes CASSLTAGGTYEQYF.

The chain couples TRBV30 to TRBJ1-2; D perhaps matches TRBD1 (6 bases). Germline V gene lookup returns CDR1 GTSNPN and CDR2 SVGIG (reference sequence). The germline V and J ends were trimmed by 4 bases and 4 bases, with 10 bases remaining between them. The CDR3 extends over 12 amino acids. CDR3 sequence: CAWTTQGYGYTF. CDR3 nucleotides: TGTGCCTGGACCACACAGGGCTATGGCTACACCTTC.

This clone was seen only a few times. The chain employs TRBV6-2 or TRBV6-3 and TRBJ1-2; 8 bases align to TRBD1. From germline, CDR1 is MNHEY and CDR2 SVGEGT. The length of the CDR3 is 16 residues. The junction had 12 bases not matched to a gene; V was cut back by 5 bases and J by 4 bases. CDR3 region: CASSIDRGFLFYGYTF. CDR3 in DNA: TGTGCCAGCAGTATAGACAGGGGATTTTTGTTCTATGGCTACACCTTC.